Given below is one T cell receptor (beta chain) in context. Its antigen is not identified. The V end lost 0 bases, the J end lost 5 bases, and 13 bases lay between the germline ends. CDR3 size: 15 residues. Germline values: CDR1 LGHNA, CDR2 YNFKEQ. Sample-barcoded 5' priming and a J-beta primer mix drove a second PCR of 7 to 11 cycles. Each sample provided no less than 2.5 million CDR3-containing paired-end reads. TCRdb processed the 5' RACE reads anew with MiXCR; each CDR3 protein has one entry. The repertoire consists of 1.5 million to 2 million distinct CDR3 sequences, with around half occurring once and the leading ten covering 2% to 2.5%. This sample was included in a study of blood T cells in healthy people across ages. Study-level results: Naive T cell percentage showed a strong correlation with TCR beta diversity.

The clonotype was recovered from a woman in her thirties or forties in good health. The source material was blood. The rearrangement links TRBV4-2 to TRBJ1-2; possible D gene TRBD1, 5 bases. In nucleotides, the CDR3 is TGTGCCAGCAGCCAAGAATCGGGGGACGCGTATGGCTACACCTTC. This gives the protein CASSQESGDAYGYTF.